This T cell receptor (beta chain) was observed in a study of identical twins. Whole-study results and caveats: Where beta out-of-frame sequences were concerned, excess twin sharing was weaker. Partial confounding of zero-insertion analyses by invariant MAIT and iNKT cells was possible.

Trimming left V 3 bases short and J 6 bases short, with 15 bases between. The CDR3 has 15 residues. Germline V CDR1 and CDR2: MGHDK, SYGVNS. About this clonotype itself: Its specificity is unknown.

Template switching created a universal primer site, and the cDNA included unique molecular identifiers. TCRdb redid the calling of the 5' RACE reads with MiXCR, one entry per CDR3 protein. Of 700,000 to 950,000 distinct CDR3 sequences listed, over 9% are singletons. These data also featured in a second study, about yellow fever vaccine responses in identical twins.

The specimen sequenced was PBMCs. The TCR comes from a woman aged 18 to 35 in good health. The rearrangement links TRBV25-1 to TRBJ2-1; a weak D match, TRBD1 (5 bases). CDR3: CASSEGRAGSNEQFF. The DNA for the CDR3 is TGTGCCAGCAGTGAGGGCAGGGCAGGATCCAATGAGCAGTTCTTC.